This TCR beta chain was sequenced in a study of T cell repertoires in urothelial bladder cancer (dated by TCRdb to between 2018 and 2021). Broadly, across the study: Of the approximately twelve resected lesions, three were clinical stage cT0, three were cTa, three were cT1, and three were cT2 or greater. More than ten patients with bladder lesions who were undergoing transurethral resection were prospectively identified. The study compared clonality of the TCR repertoire in bladder tumors against clonality in benign bladder inflammation. Roughly 12 resected bladder lesions, made up of urothelial carcinoma (UC+) and benign (UC-) specimens, were studied.

The TCR beta chain CDR3 region was sequenced with the immunoSEQ assay. In the paper's pipeline: For each specimen, the T-cell fraction, clonal dominance, and maximum TCR clone frequency were calculated. The table was pulled from immuneACCESS by TCRdb, which kept in-frame rearrangements only. Such tables lose some clones; where checked, under half of the loss comes from unresolved V genes, and the rest has no known cause. V, J and clone size derive from that table, while D and trimming were established from the DNA sequence. The sample data list fewer than 10,000 clones, and 58% of these were observed just once. Clones ranked in the top ten supply 32% of the sample. The paper as a whole reports these results and caveats: Urothelial carcinoma specimens contained fewer T cells than benign specimens, with a median of approximately 5,100 versus 26,000. Median tumor infiltrating lymphocyte percentage was more than 1.5% in carcinoma specimens and 12% in benign specimens. In carcinoma specimens a single T-cell clone made up as much as 17% of infiltrating lymphocytes, compared with roughly 2% in benign specimens.

Based on the germline V gene (reference sequence), the CDR1 and CDR2 sequences are MNHEY and SMNVEV. Spanning cysteine to phenylalanine, the CDR3 consists of 12 amino acids. Only the CDR3 portion is preserved as DNA: 36 bases, with reading frame beginning at the first base. V loses 8 bases, J loses 4 bases, and the germline ends lie 8 bases apart. This clone has just one count. This clone's antigen is unknown. No much larger clone exists at a distance of one base, and base qualities are not known. At transurethral resection, specimens of the bladder lesions were collected and then stored at -80C. DNA was isolated from the bladder specimens obtained at transurethral resection.

Sequencing used tumor-infiltrating cells from bladder cancer. The chain employs TRBV27 and TRBJ1-4; TRBD1 is perhaps the D gene, given 5 matching bases. This sequence was found in a human donor with urothelial carcinoma. In nucleotide form, the sequence is TGTGCCAGCGGGGGTAATAATGAAAAACTGTTTTTT. It is translated as CASGGNNEKLFF.